Listed below are T cell receptor beta chains from one sample, sequenced in a study of patients and donors after allogeneic stem cell transplantation. TCRdb ran MiXCR on the RT-PCR reads and lists one entry per CDR3 protein. The repertoire holds about 110,000 distinct CDR3 sequences, with over 30% as singletons. Sequenced material: blood, either unsorted or a sorted T cell fraction (not recorded which). Receptors originate from a human donor who was either an allogeneic HSCT recipient or a stem cell or donor lymphocyte infusion donor (not recorded which). It is not recorded whose cells these are; they may come from a transplant donor. The CDR3 runs from the conserved cysteine through the conserved F or W. A D gene is named only where the DNA matches it firmly. The size field is filled for only some rows; it gives once, few, many or a size class.

CDR3 protein,CDR3 DNA,V gene,clone size,J gene,CDR3 length,D gene
CASSARLDEQYF,TGTGCCAGCAGCGCGAGACTGGACGAGCAGTACTTC,TRBV28,few,TRBJ2-7,12,.
CASSHDRGGDTIYF,TGTGCCAGCAGCCATGACAGGGGTGGAGACACCATATATTTT,TRBV4-2,.,TRBJ1-3,14,TRBD1
CASSPTGTGDSPLHF,TGTGCCAGCAGCCCCACCGGGACAGGGGATTCACCCCTCCACTTT,TRBV7-2,few,TRBJ1-6,15,TRBD1
CASSTRAGANVLTF,TGTGCCAGCAGCACTCGGGCTGGGGCCAACGTCCTGACTTTC,TRBV7-3,.,TRBJ2-6,14,.
CASSLGLPKPYGYTF,TGTGCCAGCAGCTTAGGACTCCCGAAACCCTATGGCTACACCTTC,TRBV11-3,.,TRBJ1-2,15,.
CASSDRVAYNEQFF,TGTGCCAGCAGTGACCGGGTAGCCTACAATGAGCAGTTCTTC,TRBV25-1,.,TRBJ2-1,14,.
CATSYSPAGLPYEQYF,TGTGCCACCAGCTATTCCCCGGCGGGACTTCCCTACGAGCAGTACTTC,TRBV15,.,TRBJ2-7,16,.
CASSFFGGAASSYNEQFF,TGTGCCAGCAGCTTTTTTGGCGGGGCGGCAAGCTCCTACAATGAGCAGTTCTTC,TRBV7-2,.,TRBJ2-1,18,.
CASSSWGTHSNQPQHF,TGTGCCAGCAGTTCATGGGGAACCCATAGCAATCAGCCCCAGCATTTT,TRBV28,.,TRBJ1-5,16,.
CASSPPGQELTGELFF,TGTGCCAGCTCACCGCCGGGACAAGAACTCACCGGGGAGCTGTTTTTT,TRBV18,few,TRBJ2-2,16,.
CASRSERGTEAFF,TGTGCCTCTCGGTCTGAAAGAGGCACTGAAGCTTTCTTT,TRBV10-3,.,TRBJ1-1,13,.
CATSRGVEVFF,TGTGCCACAAGCAGGGGGGTTGAAGTTTTCTTT,TRBV24-1,.,TRBJ1-1,11,TRBD1
CASSLLSGRQNEQFF,TGTGCCAGCAGCTTACTTAGCGGGAGGCAAAATGAGCAGTTCTTC,TRBV3-1,few,TRBJ2-1,15,TRBD2
CASSKDRGAYGYTF,TGTGCCAGCAGCAAGGACAGGGGAGCTTATGGCTACACCTTC,TRBV7-2,few,TRBJ1-2,14,TRBD1
CASSLTKGFPYEQYF,TGTGCCAGCAGTTTAACGAAGGGGTTCCCCTACGAGCAGTACTTC,TRBV28,.,TRBJ2-7,15,.
CASSLAAESHEQFF,TGTGCCAGCAGCCTAGCGGCGGAGTCCCATGAGCAGTTCTTC,TRBV7-8,.,TRBJ2-1,14,TRBD2
CASRRRQGTYNEQFF,TGTGCCAGCAGACGCAGGCAGGGTACCTACAATGAGCAGTTCTTC,TRBV7-2,.,TRBJ2-1,15,.
CASSLEGMAPNWSGNTIYF,TGTGCCAGCAGCTTAGAAGGCATGGCGCCTAATTGGTCTGGAAACACCATATATTTT,TRBV11-2,few,TRBJ1-3,19,.
CASSPVDRRRDSPLHF,TGTGCCAGCAGTCCAGTCGACAGGCGGAGGGATTCACCCCTCCACTTT,TRBV6-6,.,TRBJ1-6,16,.
CASSLGTKLADTQYF,TGTGCCAGCAGCTTAGGGACTAAGCTCGCAGATACGCAGTATTTT,TRBV13,.,TRBJ2-3,15,.
CASSPRFGGLATEAFF,TGTGCCAGCAGCCCCCGTTTTGGGGGATTGGCCACTGAAGCTTTCTTT,TRBV6-5,few,TRBJ1-1,16,.
CATSDHHGYTF,TGTGCCACCAGTGACCACCATGGCTACACCTTC,TRBV24-1,few,TRBJ1-2,11,.
CASSLASGTTYNEQFF,TGTGCCAGCAGCTTGGCCTCCGGGACTACTTACAATGAGCAGTTCTTC,TRBV5-6,few,TRBJ2-1,16,TRBD2
CASSFGTGSSSPLHF,TGTGCCAGCAGCTTCGGGACAGGGTCGAGTTCACCCCTCCACTTT,TRBV7-6,.,TRBJ1-6,15,TRBD1
CASSFGKLPYYGYTF,TGTGCCAGCAGTTTCGGGAAACTCCCGTACTATGGCTACACCTTC,TRBV28,.,TRBJ1-2,15,.
CSVGAGPADTQYF,TGCAGCGTTGGTGCTGGACCGGCAGATACGCAGTATTTT,TRBV29-1,once,TRBJ2-3,13,.
CSVQGGNQPQHF,TGCAGCGTTCAGGGTGGGAATCAGCCCCAGCATTTT,TRBV29-1,many,TRBJ1-5,12,.
CSVGQGHNEQFF,TGCAGCGTAGGCCAGGGACACAATGAGCAGTTCTTC,TRBV29-1,.,TRBJ2-1,12,.
CSARRTTQGNSPLHF,TGCAGTGCTAGAAGGACGACTCAAGGGAATTCACCCCTCCACTTT,TRBV20-1,few,TRBJ1-6,15,.
CSVGDRGRGGYTF,TGCAGCGTGGGGGACAGGGGGCGTGGTGGCTACACCTTC,TRBV29-1,.,TRBJ1-2,13,TRBD1
CASSGNQLVNTEAFF,TGCGCCAGCAGCGGCAACCAACTGGTGAACACTGAAGCTTTCTTT,TRBV5-1,many,TRBJ1-1,15,.
CSAKVWLAHEQYF,TGCAGTGCTAAGGTTTGGCTAGCGCACGAGCAGTACTTC,TRBV20-1,.,TRBJ2-7,13,.
CSVGQATLTDTQYF,TGCAGCGTTGGACAGGCAACCCTCACAGATACGCAGTATTTT,TRBV29-1,few,TRBJ2-3,14,.
CASSARGGGEQFF,TGTGCCAGCAGCGCCCGAGGGGGCGGTGAGCAGTTCTTC,TRBV7-9,.,TRBJ2-1,13,TRBD1
CASSLAGGGRETQYF,TGTGCCAGCAGCTTAGCAGGGGGTGGGAGGGAGACCCAGTACTTC,TRBV11-2,.,TRBJ2-5,15,.
CASSQDWGGGNTIYF,TGCGCCAGCAGCCAAGATTGGGGTGGTGGAAACACCATATATTTT,TRBV4-3,many,TRBJ1-3,15,.
CATTIATNEKLFF,TGCGCCACTACCATCGCAACTAATGAAAAACTGTTTTTT,TRBV10-2,few,TRBJ1-4,13,.
CSARKREGEDYGYTF,TGCAGTGCTAGAAAGAGGGAGGGAGAAGACTATGGCTACACCTTC,TRBV20-1,few,TRBJ1-2,15,.
CACNRRTGVDTEAFF,TGTGCCTGTAACCGCCGGACAGGGGTAGACACTGAAGCTTTCTTT,TRBV30,many,TRBJ1-1,15,TRBD1
CSAKQGPYNSPLHF,TGCAGTGCTAAACAGGGTCCTTATAATTCACCCCTCCACTTT,TRBV20-1,.,TRBJ1-6,14,.
CVITPSGTYSYEQYF,TGTGTCATCACTCCCTCCGGGACGTACTCCTACGAGCAGTACTTC,TRBV10-3,medium-sized,TRBJ2-7,15,.